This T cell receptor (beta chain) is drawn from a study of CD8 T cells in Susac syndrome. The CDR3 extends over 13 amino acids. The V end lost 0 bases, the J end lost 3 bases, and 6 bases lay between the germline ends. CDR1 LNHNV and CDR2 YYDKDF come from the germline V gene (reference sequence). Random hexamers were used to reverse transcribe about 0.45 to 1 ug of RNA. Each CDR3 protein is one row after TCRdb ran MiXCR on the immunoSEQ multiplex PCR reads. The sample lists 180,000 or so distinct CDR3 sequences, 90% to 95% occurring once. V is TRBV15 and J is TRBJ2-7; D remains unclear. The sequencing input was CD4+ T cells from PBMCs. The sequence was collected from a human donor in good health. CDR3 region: CATSRDRYYEQYV. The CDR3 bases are TGTGCCACCAGCAGAGACAGGTACTACGAGCAGTACGTC.